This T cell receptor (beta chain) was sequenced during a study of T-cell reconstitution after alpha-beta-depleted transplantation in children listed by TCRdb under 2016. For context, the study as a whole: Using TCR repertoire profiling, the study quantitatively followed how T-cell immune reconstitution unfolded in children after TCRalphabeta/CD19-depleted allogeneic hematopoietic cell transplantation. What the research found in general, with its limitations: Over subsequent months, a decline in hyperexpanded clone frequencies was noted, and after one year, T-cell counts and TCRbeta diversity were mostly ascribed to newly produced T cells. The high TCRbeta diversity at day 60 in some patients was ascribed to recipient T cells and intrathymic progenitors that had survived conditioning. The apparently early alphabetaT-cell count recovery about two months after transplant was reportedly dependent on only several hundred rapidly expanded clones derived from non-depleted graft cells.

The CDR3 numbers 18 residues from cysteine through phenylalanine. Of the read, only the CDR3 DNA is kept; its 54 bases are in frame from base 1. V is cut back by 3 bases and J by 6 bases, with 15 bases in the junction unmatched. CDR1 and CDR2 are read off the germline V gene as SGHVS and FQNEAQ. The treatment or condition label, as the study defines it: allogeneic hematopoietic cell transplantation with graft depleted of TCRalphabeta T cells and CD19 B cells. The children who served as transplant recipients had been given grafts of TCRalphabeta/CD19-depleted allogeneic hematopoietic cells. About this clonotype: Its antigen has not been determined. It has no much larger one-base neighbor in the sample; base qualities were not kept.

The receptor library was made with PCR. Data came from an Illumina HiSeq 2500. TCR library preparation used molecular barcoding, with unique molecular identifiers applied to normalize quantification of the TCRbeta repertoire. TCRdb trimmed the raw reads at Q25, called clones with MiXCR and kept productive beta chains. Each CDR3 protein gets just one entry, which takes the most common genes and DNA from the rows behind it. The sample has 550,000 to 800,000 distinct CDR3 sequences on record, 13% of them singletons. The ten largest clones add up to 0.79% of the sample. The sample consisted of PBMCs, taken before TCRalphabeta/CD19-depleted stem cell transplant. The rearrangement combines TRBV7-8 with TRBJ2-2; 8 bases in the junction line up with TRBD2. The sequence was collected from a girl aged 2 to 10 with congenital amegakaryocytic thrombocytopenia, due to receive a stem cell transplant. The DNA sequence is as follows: TGTGCCAGCAGCTTTGTACCAGCGGGAGAGGCGGGAGCCGGGGAGCTGTTTTTT. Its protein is CASSFVPAGEAGAGELFF.